The clone carrying this T cell receptor (beta chain) appeared a few times. This sample stems from a study of blood T cell repertoires in COVID-19. The CDR3 runs 15 residues. Looked up from germline, CDR1 is KGHSH and CDR2 is LQKENI. With 4 bases clipped from V and 2 bases from J, the junction kept 8 bases outside the gene matches. Here immunoSEQ multiplex PCR was the method, and the copy in TCRdb shows in-frame clones only, minus some. The sample carries a few hundred thousand clones, 85% recorded once. This clonotype was obtained from a woman aged 45-65 years who had recovered from COVID-19. The sample comprised PBMCs or T cells enriched from blood (not recorded which). V and J are TRBV18 and TRBJ2-7, with TRBD1 matching 7 bases. Here the CDR3 reads CASSLTGQNPYEQYF. The CDR3 bases are TGTGCCAGCTCACTAACGGGACAGAACCCCTACGAGCAGTACTTC.